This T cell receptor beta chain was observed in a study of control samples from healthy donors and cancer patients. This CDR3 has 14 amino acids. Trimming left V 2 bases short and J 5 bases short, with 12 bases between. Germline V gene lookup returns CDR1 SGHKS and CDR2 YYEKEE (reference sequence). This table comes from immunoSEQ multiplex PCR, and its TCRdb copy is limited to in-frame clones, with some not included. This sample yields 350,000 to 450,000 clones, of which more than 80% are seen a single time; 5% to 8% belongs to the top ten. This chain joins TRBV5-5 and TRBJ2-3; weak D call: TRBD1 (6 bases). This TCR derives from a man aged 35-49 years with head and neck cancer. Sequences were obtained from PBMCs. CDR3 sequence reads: CASSFGGERDTQYF. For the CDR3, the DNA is TGTGCCAGCAGCTTTGGGGGCGAGCGAGATACGCAGTATTTT. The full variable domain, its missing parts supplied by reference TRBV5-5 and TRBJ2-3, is DAGVTQSPTHLIKTRGQQVTLRCSPISGHKSVSWYQQVLGQGPQFIFQYYEKEERGRGNFPDRFSARQFPNYSSELNVNALLLGDSALYLCASSFGGERDTQYFGPGTRLTVL.